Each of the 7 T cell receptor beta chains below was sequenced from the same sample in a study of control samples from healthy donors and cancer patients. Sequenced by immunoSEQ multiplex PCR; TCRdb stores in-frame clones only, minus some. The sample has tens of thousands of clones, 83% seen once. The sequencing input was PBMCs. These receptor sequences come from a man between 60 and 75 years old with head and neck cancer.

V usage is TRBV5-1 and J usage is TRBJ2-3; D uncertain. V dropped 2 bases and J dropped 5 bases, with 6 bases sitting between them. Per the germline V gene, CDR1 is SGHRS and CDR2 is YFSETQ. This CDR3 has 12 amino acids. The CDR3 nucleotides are TGCGCCAGCAGCTTTGGGGTAGATACGCAGTATTTT. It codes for CASSFGVDTQYF.

As DNA, the CDR3 is TGTGCCAGCAGCCGGCCCCCTGAAGCTTTCTTT. Encoded protein: CASSRPPEAFF. This chain uses TRBV7-2 with TRBJ1-1; no definite D call. CDR1 and CDR2 from the germline V gene are SGHTA and FQGNSA. The CDR3 extends over 11 amino acids. V lost 5 bases and J 6 bases, leaving 7 bases between the germline ends.

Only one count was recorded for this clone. CDR3 sequence (DNA): TGTGCCAGCAGCCAGACTAGCGGGGGTTTTAGTGAGCAGTTCTTC. Amino acid sequence: CASSQTSGGFSEQFF. The rearrangement uses TRBV3-1 (or the pseudogene TRBV3-2) and TRBJ2-1, with 12 bases fitting TRBD2. The V segment lost 3 bases and the J segment 9 bases; nucleotides outside the gene matches: 6. The CDR3 loop spans 15 amino acids. Germline values: CDR1 LGHDT, CDR2 YNNKEL (reference sequence).

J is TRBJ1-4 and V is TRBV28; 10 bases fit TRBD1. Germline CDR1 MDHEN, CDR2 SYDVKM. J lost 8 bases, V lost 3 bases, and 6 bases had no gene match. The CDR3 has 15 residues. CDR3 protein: CASSFRDRGMEKLFF. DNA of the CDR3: TGTGCCAGCAGTTTCCGGGACAGGGGAATGGAAAAACTGTTTTTT. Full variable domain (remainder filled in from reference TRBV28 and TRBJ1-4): DVKVTQSSRYLVKRTGEKVFLECVQDMDHENMFWYRQDPGLGLRLIYFSYDVKMKEKGDIPEGYSVSREKKERFSLILESASTNQTSMYLCASSFRDRGMEKLFFGSGTQLSVL.

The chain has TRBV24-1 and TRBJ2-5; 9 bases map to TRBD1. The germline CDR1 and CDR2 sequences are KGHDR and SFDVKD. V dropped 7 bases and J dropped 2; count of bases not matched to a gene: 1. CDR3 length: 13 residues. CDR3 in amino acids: CATRQGAQETQYF. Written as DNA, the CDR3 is TGTGCCACCAGACAGGGGGCGCAAGAGACCCAGTACTTC.

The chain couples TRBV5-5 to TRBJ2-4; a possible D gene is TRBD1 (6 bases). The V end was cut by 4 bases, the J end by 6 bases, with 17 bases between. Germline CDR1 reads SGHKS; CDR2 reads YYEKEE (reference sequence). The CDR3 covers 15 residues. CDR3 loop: CASSPNRVASNIQYF. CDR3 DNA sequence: TGTGCCAGCAGCCCTAACAGGGTCGCTTCAAACATTCAGTACTTC. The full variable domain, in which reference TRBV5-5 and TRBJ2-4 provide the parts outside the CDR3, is DAGVTQSPTHLIKTRGQQVTLRCSPISGHKSVSWYQQVLGQGPQFIFQYYEKEERGRGNFPDRFSARQFPNYSSELNVNALLLGDSALYLCASSPNRVASNIQYFGAGTRLSVL.

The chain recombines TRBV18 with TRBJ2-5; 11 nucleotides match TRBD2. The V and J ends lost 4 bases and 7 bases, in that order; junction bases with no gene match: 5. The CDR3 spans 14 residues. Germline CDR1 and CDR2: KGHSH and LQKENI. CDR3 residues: CASSQTSGDGTQYF. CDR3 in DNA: TGTGCCAGCTCACAGACTAGCGGGGACGGGACCCAGTACTTC.